This T cell receptor beta chain is from a study of OX40 agonist ivuxolimab in advanced cancers. Turning to the study itself: The treatment was a fully human IgG2 OX40 agonist, ivuxolimab. Partial response was recorded in three patients: one hepatocellular carcinoma and two cutaneous melanoma cases. Study outcomes and limitations: Mean expanded clone counts were higher in CD8+ than CD4+ T cells.

Turning to this clone: As yet, its antigen is unknown.

Germline-derived CDR1 and CDR2 are SGDLS and YYNGEE. Trimming removed 0 bases at V and 2 bases at J, with 9 bases between. This CDR3 is 14 amino acids long. Using immunoSEQ multiplex PCR, the repertoire was profiled, and TCRdb retains in-frame clones only, with some absent. The sample records about 73,000 clones, more than 90% being singletons. This rearrangement joins TRBV9 to TRBJ2-7; TRBD2 might be the D (5 bases). This clonotype originated in an adult with an advanced solid tumor such as melanoma, head and neck, liver or kidney cancer. The starting material was CD4+ or CD8+ T cells sorted from blood, obtained in a trial of the OX40 agonist ivuxolimab. CDR3 DNA: TGTGCCAGCAGCGTAGGAAGCGGTCCCTACGAGCAGTACTTC. Amino acids: CASSVGSGPYEQYF.